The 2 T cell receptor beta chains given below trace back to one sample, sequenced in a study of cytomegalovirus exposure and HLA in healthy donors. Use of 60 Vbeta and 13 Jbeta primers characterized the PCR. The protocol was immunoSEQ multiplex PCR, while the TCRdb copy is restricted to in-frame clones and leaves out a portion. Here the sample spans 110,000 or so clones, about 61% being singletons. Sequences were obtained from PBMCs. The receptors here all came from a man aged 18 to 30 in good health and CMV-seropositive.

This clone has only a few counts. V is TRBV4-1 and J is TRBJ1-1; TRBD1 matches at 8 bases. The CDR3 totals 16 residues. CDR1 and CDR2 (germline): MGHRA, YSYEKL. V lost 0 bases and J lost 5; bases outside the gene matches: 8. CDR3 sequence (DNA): TGCGCCAGCAGCCAAGATGCTGCCAGGGGGCGAACTGAAGCTTTCTTT. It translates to CASSQDAARGRTEAFF.

The CDR3 loop reads CASSPGTGGDGYTF. In DNA, the CDR3 is TGTGCCAGCTCACCAGGGACAGGGGGCGACGGCTACACCTTC. The gene calls are TRBV18 and TRBJ1-2; 12 positions match TRBD1. The CDR3 extends over 14 amino acids. The germline V gene has CDR1 KGHSH and CDR2 LQKENI. Trimming at V came to 2 bases and at J to 8 bases, leaving 3 bases not matched to a gene.